This note documents a single TCR beta chain sequence. Its antigen is unidentified. The CDR3 runs to 11 residues. CDR1 and CDR2 from the germline V gene are SQVTM and ANQGSEA. With 60 Vbeta and 13 Jbeta primers, the PCR was carried out. Sequencing used immunoSEQ multiplex PCR; TCRdb keeps in-frame clones, though not all of them. Among some 160,000 clones listed, around 88% were seen once. The sample comes from a study of cytomegalovirus exposure and HLA in healthy donors. Study-wide findings and caveats: A link between a missense DCLRE1C variant and TCR beta V- and J-gene trimming emerged from a later analysis.

Sequences were obtained from PBMCs. V is TRBV29-1 and J is TRBJ2-7; 9 bases fit TRBD1. The receptor's source is a woman aged 18-29 years in good health and CMV-seronegative. CDR3 nucleotides: TGCAGTTACAGGGGGCTCTACGAGCAGTACTTC. This translates into CSYRGLYEQYF.